Here is one T cell receptor (beta chain) with its context. What it recognizes is unknown. Mismatch with germline at one junction end may stem from a read error. The CDR3 extends over 13 amino acids. In germline, CDR1 is SGHDT, CDR2 YYEEEE. The data derive from a study of blood T cells in healthy people across ages. Study-wide points: Percentage of naive T cells showed a strong correlation with TCR beta diversity. Versus aged donors, long-lived donors had higher diversity and more naive CD4+ cells. Underestimates were what the diversity estimates from one million T cells were considered to be.

Then a second PCR, running about 6 to 12 cycles, was carried out with a sample-barcoded 5' primer and a J-beta primer mix. Each cDNA molecule, via a template-switch adaptor with 12 random nucleotides, was tagged. TCRdb re-derived calls from the 5' RACE reads in MiXCR, one entry per CDR3 protein. The sample consists of some 1.6 million distinct CDR3 sequences, 30% to 40% of them appearing once. The clonotype was recovered from a young woman in good health. Sequenced material: blood. This rearrangement joins TRBV5-6 to TRBJ2-7, with no clear D. This CDR3 reads CASSATRGYGQYF. The CDR3 DNA is TGTGCCAGCAGCGCGACCCGAGGTTACGGGCAGTACTTC.